Listed below are T cell receptor beta chains from one sample, sequenced in a study of STAT5B mutations in CD4+ large granular lymphocyte leukemia. Clones were sequenced by immunoSEQ multiplex PCR, and TCRdb holds only the in-frame ones, with some missing. The table lists fewer than 40,000 clones, around 71% of them singletons, with approximately 0.49% in the top ten. Sequencing was carried out using CD4+ T cells from blood buffy coats. All receptors come from a human donor in good health. CDR3s include the opening cysteine and the closing phenylalanine or tryptophan. A D gene is named only where the DNA matches it firmly. The listing skips clone size in some rows; elsewhere it reads once, few, many or a size class.

size | J | length | D | V | CDR3 | DNA
. | TRBJ2-5 | 14 | TRBD1 | TRBV7-6 | CASSSTGGRETQYF | TGTGCCAGCAGCTCGACAGGGGGCAGGGAGACCCAGTACTTC
. | TRBJ1-1 | 21 | TRBD1 | TRBV19 | CASLRGPPGQGDVNDHTEAFF | TGTGCCAGTCTCCGAGGCCCACCGGGACAGGGAGATGTAAATGACCACACTGAAGCTTTCTTT
few | TRBJ1-5 | 18 | . | TRBV19 | CASSNPPGRGYSNQPQHF | TGTGCCAGTAGTAACCCACCGGGACGGGGCTATAGCAATCAGCCCCAGCATTTT
. | TRBJ2-6 | 16 | . | TRBV5-6 | CASSPMDSTGANVLTF | TGTGCCAGCAGCCCCATGGACAGCACTGGGGCCAACGTCCTGACTTTC
. | TRBJ2-7 | 14 | . | TRBV28 | CASTLQGSSYEQYF | TGTGCCAGCACCCTACAGGGAAGCTCCTACGAGCAGTACTTC
. | TRBJ1-3 | 15 | . | TRBV18 | CASSGQGTSGNTIYF | TGTGCCAGCTCAGGTCAGGGGACCTCTGGAAACACCATATATTTT
. | TRBJ2-2 | 17 | . | TRBV13 | CASSSLSWGRNTGELFF | TGTGCCAGCAGCTCCCTTAGCTGGGGGCGGAACACCGGGGAGCTGTTTTTT
. | TRBJ2-7 | 16 | TRBD1 | TRBV13 | CASSYRDRGRTYEQYF | TGTGCCAGCAGCTACCGGGACAGGGGGCGCACCTACGAGCAGTACTTC
. | TRBJ1-1 | 14 | TRBD1 | TRBV18 | CASSPAGGGTEAFF | TGTGCCAGCTCACCCGCAGGGGGAGGCACTGAAGCTTTCTTT
. | TRBJ2-5 | 14 | TRBD2 | TRBV6-6 | CASSRGLAAETQYF | TGTGCCAGCAGTAGGGGACTAGCGGCGGAGACCCAGTACTTC
. | TRBJ1-3 | 14 | . | TRBV6-1 | CASSPGVSGNTIYF | TGTGCCAGCAGTCCCGGCGTCTCTGGAAACACCATATATTTT
once | TRBJ2-4 | 15 | . | TRBV28 | CASSISRKLGNIQYF | TGTGCCAGCAGTATTAGCAGGAAGCTAGGAAACATTCAGTACTTC
. | TRBJ1-2 | 12 | . | TRBV25-1 | CASRNDRLGYTF | TGTGCCAGCAGGAATGACCGGTTGGGCTACACCTTC
. | TRBJ1-2 | 13 | TRBD1 | TRBV28 | CASSPGQLEGYTF | TGTGCCAGCAGCCCGGGACAGCTGGAAGGCTACACCTTC
. | TRBJ1-1 | 16 | . | TRBV16 | CASSPDRGGANTEAFF | TGTGCCAGCAGCCCTGACAGAGGAGGGGCGAACACTGAAGCTTTCTTT
few | TRBJ2-7 | 13 | . | TRBV7-9 | CASSLVVFNEQYF | TGTGCCAGCAGCTTAGTAGTGTTCAACGAGCAGTACTTC
. | TRBJ1-5 | 12 | . | TRBV7-8 | CASSPWDQPQHF | TGTGCCAGCAGCCCCTGGGACCAGCCCCAGCATTTT
few | TRBJ1-2 | 14 | . | TRBV6-4 | CASSEWAGDNGYTF | TGTGCCAGCAGTGAATGGGCAGGGGATAATGGCTACACCTTC
few | TRBJ2-7 | 15 | . | TRBV10-3 | CAITQGGLSSYEQYF | TGTGCCATCACCCAAGGAGGTTTAAGCTCCTACGAGCAGTACTTC
. | TRBJ2-5 | 16 | . | TRBV21-1 | CASSPPPRTTPYGQYF | TGTGCCAGCAGCCCCCCGCCGCGGACAACCCCCTACGGGCAGTACTTC